This T cell receptor (beta chain) emerged from a study of blood T cell repertoires in COVID-19. Overall study: From the United States, Italy and Spain came samples of acute and convalescent COVID-19. T cells, B-cell-depleted T cells, or PBMCs provided the cDNA or gDNA that served as material.

Authors' processing steps: Reference gene primer amplification in the assay estimated nucleated cell counts. This table comes from immunoSEQ multiplex PCR, and its TCRdb copy is limited to in-frame clones, with some not included. V, J and clone size derive from that table, while D and trimming were established from the DNA sequence. The data show about 220,000 clones, roughly 85% seen once. The junction had 4 bases not matched to a gene; V was cut back by 4 bases and J by 4 bases. Germline CDR1 is MGHRA and CDR2 is YSYEKL. The CDR3 sequence is 13 residues long. The table lists this clone with a few counts.

The chain is built from TRBV4-1 and TRBJ2-7; 7 bases match TRBD1. This receptor was obtained from a man aged 50-60 years who had recovered from COVID-19. The sequencing input was peripheral blood. CDR3 residues: CASSPQGTYEQYF. CDR3 bases: TGCGCCAGCAGCCCACAGGGGACGTACGAGCAGTACTTC.